Sequencing of this TCR beta chain was carried out in a study of spatial heterogeneity in lung cancer. Study-wide results and caveats: Estimates put coverage of tumor T cells about 7.4% for alpha and 11% to 15% for beta chains. Tumor mutation counts were tracked by expanded intratumoral alpha and beta TCR counts.

The CDR3 is made up of 18 amino acids. V trimming: 1 base; J trimming: 6 bases; junction bases outside the gene matches: 14. Germline V CDR1 and CDR2: SGHRS, YFSETQ. Time point defined: sample taken at primary tumor resection. Donation came from approximately 69 patients with untreated early-stage non-small cell lung cancer. TCRdb re-derived calls from the 5' RACE reads in MiXCR, one entry per CDR3 protein. This sample has 13,000 or so distinct CDR3 sequences; 5.6% occur once, and the top ten carry around 10%. This clonotype rates as medium-sized. Antigen: not known. Found in a library prepared for alpha chains, this beta chain is an off-target read, and its abundance has little meaning.

The sequencing here drew on lung tumor tissue, taken at surgery. V and J are TRBV5-1 and TRBJ2-1; 9 nucleotides line up with TRBD2. The receptor was derived from a female donor with early-stage non-small cell lung cancer. CDR3 region: CASSLFHSGGMAVNEQFF. The CDR3 nucleotides read TGCGCCAGCAGCTTGTTTCATAGCGGGGGCATGGCTGTCAATGAGCAGTTCTTC.